Sequencing of this T cell receptor (beta chain) was carried out in a study of beta chain features in type 1 diabetes. Study-wide points: VDJ junctions in type 1 diabetes patients carried more deletions and fewer insertions.

Sorting of CD4+ naive, central memory, regulatory and stem cell-like memory cells was performed via CD45RO/CCR7/CD25/CD127/CD95/CD27. The CDR3 runs 15 residues. Looked up from germline, CDR1 is SGHRS and CDR2 is YFSETQ. With 6 bases clipped from V and 5 bases from J, the junction kept 9 bases outside the gene matches. What was sequenced were expressed TCRB transcripts, since all of the isolated RNA had been reverse transcribed. The repertoire was sequenced with immunoSEQ multiplex PCR; TCRdb's copy has only in-frame clones and lacks some. The sample contains hundreds of thousands of clones, 10% to 15% of which appear only once. Points on this clone: No antigen is known for it.

Specimen: naive CD4+ T cells from blood. The chain recombines TRBV5-1 with TRBJ2-3; 10 bases match TRBD2. The source is a man in his late teens or twenties in good health. This CDR3 is CASTRTSGTGDTQYF. CDR3 DNA sequence: TGCGCCAGCACCCGGACTAGCGGCACCGGAGATACGCAGTATTTT.